This T cell receptor (beta chain) was recovered during a study of blood T cell repertoires in COVID-19 (dated by TCRdb to about 2020). For the study in its entirety: Samples covering the acute and convalescent phases of COVID-19 were provided by collaborators in the United States, Italy and Spain. The repertoires were released in a freely available public database meant as a resource for research on the immune response to SARS-CoV-2. The prospective study material was composed of cDNA or gDNA derived from T cells, B-cell-depleted T cells, or PBMCs. The sample metadata nearly always contained a de-identified subject ID, COVID-19 status, age in years and sex. The samples were drawn from the first 160 participants of the ongoing ImmuneRACE study and from over a thousand subjects provided by 6 global collaborators. Where HLA class I and class II types were available, the types were taken from metadata supplied by the sample provider, not from assay-based typing. The dataset comprised deeply sampled blood TCRbeta repertoires from subjects exposed to, actively infected with, or recovered from COVID-19. Here is what the overall study found, with its caveats: Clinical and demographic metadata were provided uncurated, with the amount varying by source and participant.

TCRbeta CDR3 regions were amplified from genomic DNA using the immunoSEQ Assay, a bias-controlled multiplex PCR. Regarding the original processing steps: Nucleated cell counts per sample were estimated from amplification of reference gene primers within the assay. Sequence reads were collapsed and filtered to measure the absolute abundance of every unique TCRbeta CDR3 rearrangement. For each sample, productive Simpson clonality was calculated by taking the square root of Simpson's diversity index across productive rearrangements. TCRdb carries this immuneACCESS record with in-frame sequences only. Its versions omit some clonotypes, under half of them owing to an unresolved V gene in the studies checked, with the rest unexplained. D and trimming come from the DNA, and the V and J calls and clone size come from that table. The sample includes 60,000 to 85,000 clones, with approximately 80% observed a single time. Clones ranked in the top ten supply around a sixth of the sample.

Ends trimmed: V by 7 bases, J by 4 bases; bases unmatched to a gene: 5. Including cysteine and phenylalanine, the CDR3 has 14 amino acids. The entry retains the CDR3 DNA only, 42 bases that are in frame from base 1. CDR1 is given as SGHRS and CDR2 as YFSETQ, both from the germline V gene. Worth noting for this clone: The antigen this receptor binds is unknown. Per-base quality was not reported, and no clone a single base away is much larger than it.

Samples from volunteer blood donors who had recovered from COVID-19 were contributed by a second Seattle source. The collaborating institutions used their own protocols to collect whole blood in K2EDTA tubes. For TCRbeta analysis, collaborators shipped samples in one of three forms: frozen whole blood, isolated PBMCs, or DNA extracted from either of those sample types. The sequence derives from an older man who had recovered from COVID-19. The rearranged segments are TRBV5-1 and TRBJ2-3; 11 bases in the junction line up with TRBD2. Sequencing input: peripheral blood. The CDR3 region: CASYVAGGSDTQYF. Here is the DNA: TGCGCCAGCTATGTAGCGGGGGGGTCAGATACGCAGTATTTT.